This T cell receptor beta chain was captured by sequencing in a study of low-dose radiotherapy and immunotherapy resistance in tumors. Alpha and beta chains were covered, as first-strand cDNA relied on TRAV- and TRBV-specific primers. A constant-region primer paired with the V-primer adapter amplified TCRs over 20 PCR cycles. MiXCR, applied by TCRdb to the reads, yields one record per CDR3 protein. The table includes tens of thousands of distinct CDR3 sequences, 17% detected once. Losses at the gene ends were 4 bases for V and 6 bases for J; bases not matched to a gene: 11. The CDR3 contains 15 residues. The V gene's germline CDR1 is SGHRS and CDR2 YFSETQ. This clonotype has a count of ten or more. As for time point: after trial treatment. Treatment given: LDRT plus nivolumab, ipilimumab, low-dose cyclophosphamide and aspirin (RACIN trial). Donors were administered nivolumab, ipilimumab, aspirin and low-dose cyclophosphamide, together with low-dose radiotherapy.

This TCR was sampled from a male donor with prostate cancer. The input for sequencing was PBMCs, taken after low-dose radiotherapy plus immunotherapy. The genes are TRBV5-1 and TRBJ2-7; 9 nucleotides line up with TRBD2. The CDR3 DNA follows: TGCGCCAGCAGCCAGCAAGCAGGACTAGCGCTCGAGCAGTACTTC. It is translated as CASSQQAGLALEQYF.